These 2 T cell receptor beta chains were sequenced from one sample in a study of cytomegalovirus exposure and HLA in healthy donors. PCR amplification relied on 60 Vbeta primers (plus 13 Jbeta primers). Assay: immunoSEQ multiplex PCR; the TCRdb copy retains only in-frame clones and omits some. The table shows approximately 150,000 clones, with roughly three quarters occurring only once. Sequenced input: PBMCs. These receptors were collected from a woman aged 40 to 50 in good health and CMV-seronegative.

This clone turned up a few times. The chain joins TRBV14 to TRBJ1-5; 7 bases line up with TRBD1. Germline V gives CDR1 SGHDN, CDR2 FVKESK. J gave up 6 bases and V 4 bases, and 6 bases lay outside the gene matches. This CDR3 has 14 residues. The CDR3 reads CASSRGQNPQPQHF. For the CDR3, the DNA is TGTGCCAGCAGCCGGGGACAGAACCCTCAGCCCCAGCATTTT.

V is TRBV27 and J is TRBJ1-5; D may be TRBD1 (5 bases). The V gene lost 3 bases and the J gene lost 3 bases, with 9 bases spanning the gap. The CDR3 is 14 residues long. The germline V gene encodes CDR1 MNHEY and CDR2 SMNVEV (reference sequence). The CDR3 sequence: CASSFGADNQPQHF. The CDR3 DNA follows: TGTGCCAGCAGTTTTGGGGCTGACAATCAGCCCCAGCATTTT.